This passage covers 6 T cell receptor beta chains from one sample sequenced in a study of cytomegalovirus exposure and HLA in healthy donors. PCR employed 60 Vbeta and 13 Jbeta primers. TCRdb keeps only in-frame clones here, not all; method: immunoSEQ multiplex PCR. The sample records under 200,000 clones, approximately 90% being singletons. Sequencing used PBMCs. The receptors were sampled from a woman in her 30s in good health and CMV-seronegative.

This clone was picked up one time. This chain connects TRBV28 to TRBJ2-2; D is unclear. Germline assignment: CDR1 MDHEN and CDR2 SYDVKM. The CDR3 sequence is 13 residues long. V was shortened by 2 bases and J by 6 bases, with 7 bases between the two germline ends. CDR3 loop: CASSLGQPGELFF. CDR3 DNA sequence: TGTGCCAGCAGTTTAGGGCAGCCCGGGGAGCTGTTTTTT. The variable domain in full, with the rest retrieved from reference TRBV28 and TRBJ2-2, is DVKVTQSSRYLVKRTGEKVFLECVQDMDHENMFWYRQDPGLGLRLIYFSYDVKMKEKGDIPEGYSVSREKKERFSLILESASTNQTSMYLCASSLGQPGELFFGEGSRLTVL.

This CDR3 reads CASTDGAGGSYEQYF. The CDR3 DNA reads TGTGCCAGTACTGACGGAGCCGGGGGCTCCTACGAGCAGTACTTC. This chain joins TRBV19 and TRBJ2-7; a possible D gene is TRBD2 (6 bases). This CDR3 comprises 15 residues. Trimming took 7 bases from V and 0 from J, leaving 16 bases between them. CDR1 LNHDA and CDR2 SQIVND come from the germline V gene (reference sequence).

The chain employs TRBV19 and TRBJ2-7; TRBD2 matches 8 bases. Germline CDR1 and CDR2: LNHDA and SQIVND (reference sequence). V was pared by 6 bases and J by 7 bases, with 17 bases of the junction left unmatched. The CDR3 contains 16 residues. The CDR3 sequence is CASSRGLGTRGTEQYF. CDR3 sequence (DNA): TGTGCCAGTAGCCGGGGACTGGGGACTAGAGGAACGGAGCAGTACTTC.

This chain's CDR3 is CASSQEFGGKYF. DNA of the CDR3: TGCGCCAGCAGCCAAGAGTTCGGGGGGAAGTATTTT. The chain links TRBV4-1 to TRBJ2-3; TRBD2 agrees at 7 bases. Trimming removed 0 bases from V and 13 bases from J; junction bases left unmatched: 4. There are 12 residues in the CDR3. CDR1 is MGHRA, CDR2 YSYEKL, per germline.

The chain couples TRBV10-3 to TRBJ2-7; 7 positions match TRBD2. The length of the CDR3 is 17 residues. From germline, CDR1 is ENHRY and CDR2 SYGVKD. V was clipped by 3 bases and J by 2 bases; unmatched bases: 13. CDR3 DNA: TGTGCCATCAGTGATCCGGCGAGCGGGATTACCCCCTACGAGCAGTACTTC. Translated, it gives CAISDPASGITPYEQYF.

This clone was observed a few times. This sequence joins TRBV27 and TRBJ2-1; possibly TRBD2 for D (6 bases). CDR3 length: 15 residues. CDR1 and CDR2 from the germline V gene are MNHEY and SMNVEV (reference sequence). Between the trimmed V and J ends, which lost 3 bases and 1 base, there was a span of 10 bases. CDR3 residues: CASSFGGTSYNEQFF. The CDR3 bases are TGTGCCAGCAGTTTTGGTGGGACTTCCTACAATGAGCAGTTCTTC.